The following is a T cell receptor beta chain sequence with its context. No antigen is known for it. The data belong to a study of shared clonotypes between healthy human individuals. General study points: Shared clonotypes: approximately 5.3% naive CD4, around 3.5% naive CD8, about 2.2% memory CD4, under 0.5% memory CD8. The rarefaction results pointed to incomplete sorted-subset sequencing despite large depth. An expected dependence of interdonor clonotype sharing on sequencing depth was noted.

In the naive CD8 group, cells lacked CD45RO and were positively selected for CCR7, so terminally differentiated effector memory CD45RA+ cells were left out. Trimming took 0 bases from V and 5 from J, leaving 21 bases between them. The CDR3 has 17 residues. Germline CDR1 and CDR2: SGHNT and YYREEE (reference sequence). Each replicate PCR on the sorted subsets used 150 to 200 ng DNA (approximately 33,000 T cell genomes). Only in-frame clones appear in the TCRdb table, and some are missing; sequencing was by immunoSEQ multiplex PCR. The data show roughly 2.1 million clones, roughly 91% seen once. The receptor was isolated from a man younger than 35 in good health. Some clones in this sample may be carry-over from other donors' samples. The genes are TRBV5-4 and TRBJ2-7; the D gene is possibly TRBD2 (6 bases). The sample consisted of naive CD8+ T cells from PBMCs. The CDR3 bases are TGTGCCAGCAGCTTGGGAACGCTCCTCTCGGAGGGAGACGAGCAGTACTTC. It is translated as CASSLGTLLSEGDEQYF.